This T cell receptor (beta chain) derives from a study of cytomegalovirus exposure and HLA in healthy donors. Study findings and constraints: Prediction of most subjects' HLA-A and HLA-B alleles by TCR beta sequences was reportedly accurate. There were some public TCRs occurring in many donors, but most TCR sequences were rare.

In regard to this clone: Its antigen is unidentified.

There are 19 residues in the CDR3. CDR1 and CDR2 from the germline V gene are ENHRY and SYGVKD. V lost 6 bases, J lost 3 bases, and 14 bases stayed unmatched. All the people who gave samples were healthy bone marrow donors. PCR amplification relied on 60 Vbeta primers (plus 13 Jbeta primers). Methods used by the authors: About 11 million of around 85 million unique TCR beta chains were shared, per a later count. Sequencing used immunoSEQ multiplex PCR; TCRdb keeps in-frame clones, though not all of them. That table is the source of V, J and clone size, and D and trimming were worked out from the DNA. The sample contains under 150,000 clones, approximately 80% of which appear only once.

This TCR came from a woman in her thirties or forties in good health and CMV-seropositive. V usage is TRBV10-3 and J usage is TRBJ2-2, with 12 bases identical to TRBD2. The sequenced sample consisted of PBMCs. CDR3 nucleotides: TGTGCCATCAGAGTACCTCCGACTAGCGGGAGTCTCGACACCGGGGAGCTGTTTTTT. It yields the protein CAIRVPPTSGSLDTGELFF.